This T cell receptor beta chain was retrieved from a study of identical twins. Broader study findings: With abundant cord blood beta clonotypes, insertions were fewer; memory repertoires showed no such pattern. Cross-sectional statistics, not tracking of the same donors, supported the conclusions.

TCRdb re-analysed the 5' RACE reads in MiXCR, keeping a single row per CDR3 protein. In the table there are 750,000 to 950,000 distinct CDR3 sequences, over 9% of which are singletons. This CDR3 is built from 11 residues. Germline V CDR1 and CDR2: PRHDT, FYEKMQ (reference sequence). V was shortened by 5 bases and J by 10 bases, with 9 bases between the two germline ends. Healthy Caucasian individuals made up all the donors. This clonotype was recorded at least ten times. Antigen: not known. These data were likewise used in another study, on yellow fever vaccine responses in identical twins.

The sequence was collected from a woman younger than 30 in good health. The chain links TRBV13 to TRBJ2-1; D unresolved. The sequenced sample consisted of PBMCs. The CDR3 region is CASSLSREQFF. CDR3 coding DNA: TGTGCCAGCAGCCTTTCACGGGAGCAGTTCTTC.